Shown below are 28 T cell receptor beta chains from a single sample sequenced in a study of T cell repertoires in cytomegalovirus infection. TCRdb reprocessed the reads via MiXCR and lists one record per CDR3 protein. The sample carries roughly 640,000 distinct CDR3 sequences, approximately 24% recorded once. What was sequenced was CD8+ T cells from PBMCs. These receptors were obtained from a human donor in good health (CMV status not recorded). Some clones in this sample may be carry-over from other donors' samples.

The chain has TRBV5-1 and TRBJ2-5; D is uncertain. Germline CDR1 reads SGHRS; CDR2 reads YFSETQ. This CDR3 spans 15 amino acids. V was pared by 0 bases and J by 4 bases, with 13 bases between. CDR3 coding DNA: TGCGCCAGCAGCTTGGCCGTGGGGATGGGAGAGACCCAGTACTTC. Its translation: CASSLAVGMGETQYF.

V usage is TRBV19 and J usage is TRBJ2-7; TRBD1 matches 7 bases. With 7 bases clipped from V and 4 bases from J, the junction kept 10 bases outside the gene matches. This CDR3 contains 14 residues. Germline CDR1 reads LNHDA; CDR2 reads SQIVND (reference sequence). The CDR3 loop is CASTPDRPPYEQYV. CDR3 sequence (DNA): TGTGCCAGTACCCCGGACAGGCCGCCATACGAGCAGTACGTC.

Only a few counts were recorded for this clonotype. V gene TRBV24-1 combines with J gene TRBJ2-1; 7 nucleotides match TRBD1. Germline CDR1 reads KGHDR; CDR2 reads SFDVKD. This CDR3 region has 16 residues. V shed 4 bases, J shed 7 bases, and the junction held 12 bases outside the gene matches. The CDR3 loop reads CATSDRNRGSDNEQFF. CDR3 DNA sequence: TGTGCCACCAGTGACCGTAACAGGGGTTCGGATAATGAGCAGTTCTTC.

V and J are TRBV5-4 and TRBJ2-3, with TRBD2 matching 8 bases. J gave up 2 bases and V 4 bases, and 9 bases lay outside the gene matches. CDR3 length equals 16 residues. The germline CDR1 and CDR2 sequences are SGHNT and YYREEE (reference sequence). The CDR3 sequence is CASSTQRGPPTDTQYF. CDR3 sequence (DNA): TGTGCCAGCAGCACGCAGCGGGGGCCTCCCACAGATACGCAGTATTTT.

With respect to this clonotype: This could be a read error, since a much larger clone is one nucleotide away. The CDR3 region has the DNA TGTGCTAGCAGCTTAGGAAGCAGGGGCTACAATGAGCAGTTCTTC. It is translated as CASSLGSRGYNEQFF. The chain combines TRBV7-7 with TRBJ2-1, with a possible D match to TRBD1 (6 bases). Germline V gene sequence: CDR1 SSHAT, CDR2 FNYEAQ (reference sequence). The CDR3 has 15 residues. Filled out from reference TRBV7-7 and TRBJ2-1, the complete variable domain reads GAGVSQSPRYKVTKRGQDVTLRCDPISSHATLYWYQQALGQGPEFLTYFNYEAQPDKSGLPSDRFSAERPEGSISTLTIQRTEQRDSAMYRCASSLGSRGYNEQFFGPGTRLTVL.

In its sample, this clonotype was seen a few times. The V gene is TRBV11-1, the J gene TRBJ2-7, with D perhaps TRBD1 or TRBD2 (5 bases each). This CDR3 comprises 16 residues. The germline V gene has CDR1 SGHAT and CDR2 FQDESV (reference sequence). The ends were cut back, 2 bases at V and 2 bases at J, with 16 bases in the middle. This CDR3 is CASSLSSGTIPYEQYV. CDR3 DNA: TGTGCCAGCAGCTTATCTTCCGGGACCATTCCCTACGAGCAGTACGTC.

The CDR3 protein is CASSSTSGGLEAKNIQYF. The CDR3 DNA reads TGTGCCAGCAGCTCGACTAGCGGGGGACTCGAAGCCAAAAACATTCAGTACTTC. The chain employs TRBV7-9 and TRBJ2-4; 12 bases fit TRBD2. J gave up 0 bases and V 4 bases, and 7 bases lay outside the gene matches. The CDR3 has 18 amino acids. The V gene's germline CDR1 is SEHNR and CDR2 FQNEAQ (reference sequence).

This rearrangement joins TRBV24-1 to TRBJ2-7; 12 bases match TRBD1. CDR1 and CDR2 from the germline V gene are KGHDR and SFDVKD. The CDR3 covers 16 residues. The V gene end was trimmed by 0 bases and the J gene end by 6 bases; junction bases not matched to a gene: 5. DNA of the CDR3: TGTGCCACCAGTGATTTGCGCGGGACAGGGGGCAGCGAGCAGTACTTC. Its protein is CATSDLRGTGGSEQYF.

The chain employs TRBV6-1 and TRBJ2-5; D remains unclear. Trimming cost V 5 bases and J 4 bases, with 17 bases left between them. This CDR3 has 15 residues. Germline V gene sequence: CDR1 MNHNS, CDR2 SASEGT. The CDR3 coding sequence is TGTGCCAGCAGTCCCAATCCTCGCGAGCGAGAGACCCAGTACTTC. It encodes CASSPNPRERETQYF.

V and J are TRBV7-6 and TRBJ1-4, with 8 bases identical to TRBD1. Looked up from germline, CDR1 is SGHVS and CDR2 is FNYEAQ. V lost 1 base to trimming and J lost 8 bases; unmatched junction nucleotides: 0. CDR3 length: 13 amino acids. This CDR3 reads CASSLDRGEKLFF. In DNA, the CDR3 is TGTGCCAGCAGCTTAGACAGGGGGGAAAAACTGTTTTTT.

The chain carries TRBV20-1 and TRBJ1-2; tentatively, D is TRBD1 (5 bases). CDR3 length: 11 amino acids. The V end was cut by 6 bases, the J end by 5 bases, with 10 bases between. Germline loops: CDR1 DFQATT, CDR2 SNEGSKA (reference sequence). CDR3 sequence (DNA): TGCAGTGCGACGACAGTTTATGGCTACACCTTC. This codes for CSATTVYGYTF.

This clonotype occurred a few times. V gene TRBV6-4 combines with J gene TRBJ1-1, with D perhaps TRBD1 (5 bases). This CDR3 region has 15 residues. Germline values: CDR1 MRHNA, CDR2 SNTAGT. The ends were cut back, 4 bases at V and 5 bases at J, with 17 bases in the middle. The CDR3 DNA follows: TGTGCCAGCAGTGTCGATCCGGGACCCCAAACTGAAGCTTTCTTT. Translated, it gives CASSVDPGPQTEAFF.

The V gene is TRBV15, the J gene TRBJ2-3; TRBD2 might be the D (5 bases). This CDR3 is built from 15 residues. The V gene lost 8 bases and the J gene lost 2 bases, with 17 bases spanning the gap. The germline gives CDR1 LNHNV, CDR2 YYDKDF (reference sequence). The CDR3 region is CATGSDSPFTDTQYF. The CDR3, as DNA: TGTGCCACCGGCTCGGACTCCCCCTTCACAGATACGCAGTATTTT.

V gene TRBV25-1 combines with J gene TRBJ2-1, with D unclear. Trimming stripped 6 bases from V and 7 bases from J, with 4 bases between. This CDR3 contains 10 residues. Per the germline V gene, CDR1 is MGHDK and CDR2 is SYGVNS. The CDR3 DNA reads TGTGCCAGCAGGGCGAATGAGCAGTTCTTC. It codes for CASRANEQFF.

The sample holds many counts of this clonotype. This chain uses TRBV5-6 with TRBJ2-5; 8 bases are shared with TRBD1. V shed 3 bases, J shed 2 bases, and the junction held 3 bases outside the gene matches. This CDR3 comprises 14 residues. Germline lookup yields CDR1 SGHDT and CDR2 YYEEEE. DNA of the CDR3: TGTGCCAGCAGCTACGGGACAGGACAAGAGACCCAGTACTTC. It translates to CASSYGTGQETQYF.

Regarding this clonotype: A clone one base away is much larger, so this may be a read error. The rearrangement uses TRBV7-3 and TRBJ2-1; the match to TRBD1 covers 7 bases. Trimming took 10 bases from V and 11 from J; bases not matched to a gene: 8. Germline V gene lookup returns CDR1 SGHTA and CDR2 FQGTGA. The CDR3 is made up of 11 amino acids. In DNA, the CDR3 is TGTGCCAACACCCCGACAGGGCAGCAGTTCTTC. This translates into CANTPTGQQFF.

This clonotype was observed at least ten times. V usage is TRBV6-1 and J usage is TRBJ2-2; tentatively, D is TRBD1 (6 bases). Germline lookup yields CDR1 MNHNS and CDR2 SASEGT. Trimming removed 8 bases from V and 3 bases from J, with 16 bases in between. The CDR3 covers 15 residues. CDR3 coding DNA: TGTGCCAGCCCCGGCGGACAGCTTGACACCGGGGAGCTGTTTTTT. Encoded protein: CASPGGQLDTGELFF.

Ten or more counts support this clonotype. The rearrangement links TRBV4-1 to TRBJ2-3, with D possibly matching TRBD1 (5 bases). In germline, CDR1 is MGHRA, CDR2 YSYEKL. The CDR3 extends over 13 amino acids. Trimming stripped 4 bases from V and 6 bases from J, with 11 bases between. The CDR3 reads CASSLRQSDTQYF. CDR3 coding DNA: TGCGCCAGCAGCCTTCGACAGTCTGATACGCAGTATTTT.

In its sample, this clonotype was seen a few times. The chain uses TRBV4-1 and TRBJ2-3; D call uncertain. V was cut by 3 bases and J by 5 bases, with 9 bases left in between. The CDR3 is 13 amino acids. CDR1 is MGHRA and CDR2 is YSYEKL in the germline V gene. The CDR3 nucleotides read TGCGCCAGCAGCCAGAAGGGTTTAGATACGCAGTATTTT. Residues: CASSQKGLDTQYF.

The J gene is TRBJ2-3, the V gene TRBV10-3; a weak D match, TRBD2 (6 bases). Between the trimmed V and J ends, which lost 3 bases and 2 bases, there was a span of 9 bases. The germline gives CDR1 ENHRY, CDR2 SYGVKD. The CDR3 length is 14 residues. CDR3 residues: CAISDWDSTDTQYF. CDR3 DNA sequence: TGTGCCATCAGTGATTGGGACTCCACAGATACGCAGTATTTT.

To note about this clonotype: One end of the junction is discordant with germline, which a read error may explain. This sequence joins TRBV27 and TRBJ2-5; 9 nucleotides line up with TRBD2. This CDR3 has 16 amino acids. The germline gives CDR1 MNHEY, CDR2 SMNVEV (reference sequence). DNA of the CDR3: TGTGCCGGCAGTTTTATGGCGGGGGGGCTACAAGAGACCCAGTACTTC. It specifies CAGSFMAGGLQETQYF.

This chain connects TRBV4-2 to TRBJ2-1, with a tentative D call TRBD2 (7 bases). With 3 bases removed from V and 2 bases from J, the gap between germline ends came to 17 bases. Germline V gives CDR1 LGHNA, CDR2 YNFKEQ. This CDR3 contains 17 residues. CDR3 residues: CASSQSFWGGTYNEQFF. The CDR3 DNA sequence: TGTGCCAGCAGCCAGAGTTTCTGGGGGGGCACCTACAATGAGCAGTTCTTC.

This clonotype was seen only a few times. The V and J genes are TRBV7-8 and TRBJ1-2; 9 bases match TRBD1. This CDR3 spans 15 amino acids. Germline CDR1 is SGHVS and CDR2 is FQNEAQ. The J segment lost 8 bases and the V segment lost 5 bases, leaving 12 bases of the junction unmatched. The CDR3 is CASSELVGQGMGYTF. Here the CDR3 DNA reads TGTGCCAGCAGCGAACTCGTGGGACAGGGAATGGGCTACACCTTC.

This clonotype came up many times. V gene TRBV7-9 combines with J gene TRBJ2-3; perhaps TRBD1 as D (6 bases). V was trimmed by 5 bases and J by 2 bases, leaving 17 bases between them. Germline CDR1 and CDR2: SEHNR and FQNEAQ (reference sequence). The CDR3 has 16 residues. This chain's CDR3 is CASSPRGQDLTDTQYF. CDR3 coding DNA: TGTGCCAGCAGCCCCAGGGGACAAGACCTCACAGATACGCAGTATTTT. Filled out from reference TRBV7-9 and TRBJ2-3, the complete variable domain reads DTGVSQNPRHKITKRGQNVTFRCDPISEHNRLYWYRQTLGQGPEFLTYFQNEAQLEKSRLLSDRFSAERPKGSFSTLEIQRTEQGDSAMYLCASSPRGQDLTDTQYFGPGTRLTVL.

The chain recombines TRBV6-2 or TRBV6-3 with TRBJ2-3; 12 positions match TRBD2. V lost 2 bases, J lost 2 bases, and 11 bases stayed unmatched. The CDR3 has 19 residues. Germline CDR1 MNHEY, CDR2 SVGEGT. CDR3 protein: CASSYNPYRLAGDTDTQYF. CDR3 DNA: TGTGCCAGCAGTTACAACCCCTATCGACTAGCGGGGGACACAGATACGCAGTATTTT.

In its sample, this clonotype was seen a few times. The chain joins TRBV29-1 to TRBJ1-2; 8 nucleotides match TRBD1. CDR1 and CDR2 from the germline V gene are SQVTM and ANQGSEA. J gave up 1 base and V 0 bases, and 13 bases lay outside the gene matches. The CDR3 runs to 18 residues. The CDR3 DNA follows: TGCAGCGTTGAAGAGAGTCCACAGGGGGTCCTATATAACTATGGCTACACCTTC. Amino acids: CSVEESPQGVLYNYGYTF.

This chain joins TRBV13 and TRBJ1-1; D is undetermined. Trimming took 0 bases from V and 1 from J, leaving 9 bases between them. The CDR3 has 15 amino acids. Germline V gene sequence: CDR1 PRHDT, CDR2 FYEKMQ (reference sequence). The CDR3 region has the DNA TGTGCCAGCAGCTTAGGCCGGGCAGGGAACACTGAAGCTTTCTTT. Its protein is CASSLGRAGNTEAFF.

A single count supports this clonotype. A single base separates this from a much larger clone, so it may be a read error. Here the CDR3 DNA reads TGTGCCAGCAGCTTGGCGGGGGCCACCTTCCCTTACAATGAGCAGTTCTTC. Its protein product is CASSLAGATFPYNEQFF. J is TRBJ2-1 and V is TRBV7-2; D may be TRBD2 (7 bases). CDR1 is SGHTA, CDR2 FQGNSA, per germline. This CDR3 is built from 17 residues. V lost 3 bases and J lost 4, with 19 bases in between. The whole variable domain, remainder taken from reference TRBV7-2 and TRBJ2-1, is GAGVSQSPSNKVTEKGKDVELRCDPISGHTALYWYRQSLGQGLEFLIYFQGNSAPDKSGLPSDRFSAERTGGSVSTLTIQRTQQEDSAVYLCASSLAGATFPYNEQFFGPGTRLTVL.